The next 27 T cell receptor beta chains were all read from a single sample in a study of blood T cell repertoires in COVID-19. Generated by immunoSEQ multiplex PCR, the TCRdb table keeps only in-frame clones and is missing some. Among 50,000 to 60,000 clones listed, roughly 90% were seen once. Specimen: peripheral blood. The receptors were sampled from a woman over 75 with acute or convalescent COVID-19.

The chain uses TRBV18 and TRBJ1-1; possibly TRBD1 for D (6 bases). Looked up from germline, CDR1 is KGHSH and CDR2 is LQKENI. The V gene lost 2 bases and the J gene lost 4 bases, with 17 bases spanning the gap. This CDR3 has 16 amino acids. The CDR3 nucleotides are TGTGCCAGCTCACCAGCCGGCGGGGGGCGCGGCACTGAAGCTTTCTTT. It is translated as CASSPAGGGRGTEAFF.

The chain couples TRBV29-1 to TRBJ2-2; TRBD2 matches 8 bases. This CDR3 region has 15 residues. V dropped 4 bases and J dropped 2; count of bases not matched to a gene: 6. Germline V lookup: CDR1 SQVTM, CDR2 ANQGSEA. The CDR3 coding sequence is TGCAGCGTTGGGGGGGTAGCGGGAAACACCGGGGAGCTGTTTTTT. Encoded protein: CSVGGVAGNTGELFF.

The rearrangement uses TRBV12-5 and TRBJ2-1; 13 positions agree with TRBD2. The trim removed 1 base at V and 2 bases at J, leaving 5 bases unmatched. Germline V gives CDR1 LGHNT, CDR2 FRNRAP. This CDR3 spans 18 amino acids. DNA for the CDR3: TGTGCTAGTGGTTTGGGGACTAGCGGGAGAATTCCCTACAATGAGCAGTTCTTC. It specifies CASGLGTSGRIPYNEQFF.

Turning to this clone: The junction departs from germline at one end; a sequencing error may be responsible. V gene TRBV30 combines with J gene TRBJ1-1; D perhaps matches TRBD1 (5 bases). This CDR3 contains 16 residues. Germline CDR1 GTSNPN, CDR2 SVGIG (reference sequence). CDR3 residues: CAWGSRSGHMNSEAFF. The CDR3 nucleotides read TGTGCCTGGGGGTCCCGTTCCGGACATATGAACTCTGAAGCTTTCTTT. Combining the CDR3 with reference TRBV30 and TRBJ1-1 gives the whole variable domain SQTIHQWPATLVQPVGSPLSLECTVEGTSNPNLYWYRQAAGRGLQLLFYSVGIGQISSEVPQNLSASRPQDRQFILSSKKLLLSDSGFYLCAWGSRSGHMNSEAFFGQGTRLTVV.

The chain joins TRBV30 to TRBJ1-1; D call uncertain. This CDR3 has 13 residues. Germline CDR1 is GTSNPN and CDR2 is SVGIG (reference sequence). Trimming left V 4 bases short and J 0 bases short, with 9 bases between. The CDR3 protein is CAWKQALNTEAFF. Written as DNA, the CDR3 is TGTGCCTGGAAGCAGGCACTGAACACTGAAGCTTTCTTT. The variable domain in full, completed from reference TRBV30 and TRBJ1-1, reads SQTIHQWPATLVQPVGSPLSLECTVEGTSNPNLYWYRQAAGRGLQLLFYSVGIGQISSEVPQNLSASRPQDRQFILSSKKLLLSDSGFYLCAWKQALNTEAFFGQGTRLTVV.

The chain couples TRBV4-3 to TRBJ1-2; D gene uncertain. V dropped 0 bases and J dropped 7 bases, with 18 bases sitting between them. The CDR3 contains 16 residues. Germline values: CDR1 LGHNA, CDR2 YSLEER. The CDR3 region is CASSQDRGGGPRGYTF. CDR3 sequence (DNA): TGCGCCAGCAGCCAAGATAGAGGTGGAGGCCCTCGTGGCTACACCTTC.

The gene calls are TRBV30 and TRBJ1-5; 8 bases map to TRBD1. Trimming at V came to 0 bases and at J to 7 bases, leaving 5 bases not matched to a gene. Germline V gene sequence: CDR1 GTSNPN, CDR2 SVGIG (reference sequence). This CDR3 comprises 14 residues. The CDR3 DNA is TGTGCCTGGAGTGTACTGGACAGGGCGCAGCCCCAGCATTTT. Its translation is CAWSVLDRAQPQHF.

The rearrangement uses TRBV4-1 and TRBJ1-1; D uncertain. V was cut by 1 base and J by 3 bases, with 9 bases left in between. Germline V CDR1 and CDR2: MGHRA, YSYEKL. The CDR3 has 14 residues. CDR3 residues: CASSQGNSYTEAFF. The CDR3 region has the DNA TGCGCCAGCAGCCAAGGAAACAGCTACACTGAAGCTTTCTTT.

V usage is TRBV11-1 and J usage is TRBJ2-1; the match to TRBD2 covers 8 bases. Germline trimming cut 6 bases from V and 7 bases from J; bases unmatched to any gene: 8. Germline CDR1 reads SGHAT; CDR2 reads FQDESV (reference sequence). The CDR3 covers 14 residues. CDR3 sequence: CASRIPGLVNEQFF. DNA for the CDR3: TGTGCCAGCAGGATCCCGGGACTAGTAAATGAGCAGTTCTTC. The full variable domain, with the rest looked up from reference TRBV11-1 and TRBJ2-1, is EAEVAQSPRYKITEKSQAVAFWCDPISGHATLYWYRQILGQGPELLVQFQDESVVDDSQLPKDRFSAERLKGVDSTLKIQPAELGDSAMYLCASRIPGLVNEQFFGPGTRLTVL.

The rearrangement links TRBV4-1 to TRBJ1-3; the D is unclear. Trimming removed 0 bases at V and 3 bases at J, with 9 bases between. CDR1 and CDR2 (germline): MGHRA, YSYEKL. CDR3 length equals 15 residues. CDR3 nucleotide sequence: TGCGCCAGCAGCCAAGAGTCAAACTTTGGAAACACCATATATTTT. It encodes CASSQESNFGNTIYF.

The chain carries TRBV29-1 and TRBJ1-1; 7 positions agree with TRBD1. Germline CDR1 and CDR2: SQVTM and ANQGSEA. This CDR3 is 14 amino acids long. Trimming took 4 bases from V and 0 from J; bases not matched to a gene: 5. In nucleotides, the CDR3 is TGCAGCGTTGGAAGGGACAGCATGAACACTGAAGCTTTCTTT. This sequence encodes CSVGRDSMNTEAFF.

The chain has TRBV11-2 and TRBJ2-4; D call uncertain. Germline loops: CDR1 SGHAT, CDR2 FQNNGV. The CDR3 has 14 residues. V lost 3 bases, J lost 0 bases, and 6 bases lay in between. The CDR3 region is CASSFSVAKNIQYF. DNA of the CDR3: TGTGCCAGCAGCTTCTCCGTAGCCAAAAACATTCAGTACTTC.

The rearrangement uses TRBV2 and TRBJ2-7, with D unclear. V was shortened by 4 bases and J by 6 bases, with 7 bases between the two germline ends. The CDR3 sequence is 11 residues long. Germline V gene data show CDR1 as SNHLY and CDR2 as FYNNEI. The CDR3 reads CASSVGPEQYF. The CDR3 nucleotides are TGTGCCAGCAGTGTTGGGCCCGAGCAGTACTTC.

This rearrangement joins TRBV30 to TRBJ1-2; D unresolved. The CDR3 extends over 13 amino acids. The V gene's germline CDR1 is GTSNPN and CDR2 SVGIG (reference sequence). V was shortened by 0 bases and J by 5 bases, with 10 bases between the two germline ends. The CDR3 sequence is CAWSVLGSYGYTF. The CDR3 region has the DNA TGTGCCTGGAGTGTGCTAGGGAGTTATGGCTACACCTTC.

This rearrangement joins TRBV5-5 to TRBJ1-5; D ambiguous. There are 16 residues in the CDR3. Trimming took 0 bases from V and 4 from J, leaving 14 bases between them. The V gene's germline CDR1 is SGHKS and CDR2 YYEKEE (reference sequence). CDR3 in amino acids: CASSLASGQTNQPQHF. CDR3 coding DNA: TGTGCCAGCAGCTTGGCCTCGGGTCAAACTAATCAGCCCCAGCATTTT. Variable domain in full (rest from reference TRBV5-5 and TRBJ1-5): DAGVTQSPTHLIKTRGQQVTLRCSPISGHKSVSWYQQVLGQGPQFIFQYYEKEERGRGNFPDRFSARQFPNYSSELNVNALLLGDSALYLCASSLASGQTNQPQHFGDGTRLSIL.

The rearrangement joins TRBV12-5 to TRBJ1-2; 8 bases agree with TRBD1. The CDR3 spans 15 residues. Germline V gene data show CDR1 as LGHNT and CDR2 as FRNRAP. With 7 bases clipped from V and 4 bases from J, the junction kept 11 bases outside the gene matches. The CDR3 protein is CASAREAGGLYGYTF. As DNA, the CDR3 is TGTGCTAGTGCCCGGGAGGCAGGGGGCCTCTATGGCTACACCTTC.

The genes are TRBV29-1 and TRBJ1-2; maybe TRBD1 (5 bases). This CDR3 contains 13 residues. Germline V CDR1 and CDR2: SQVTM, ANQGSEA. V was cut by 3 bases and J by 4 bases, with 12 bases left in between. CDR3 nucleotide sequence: TGCAGCGTTGATCGGGCAGGGCCCTATGGCTACACCTTC. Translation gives CSVDRAGPYGYTF.

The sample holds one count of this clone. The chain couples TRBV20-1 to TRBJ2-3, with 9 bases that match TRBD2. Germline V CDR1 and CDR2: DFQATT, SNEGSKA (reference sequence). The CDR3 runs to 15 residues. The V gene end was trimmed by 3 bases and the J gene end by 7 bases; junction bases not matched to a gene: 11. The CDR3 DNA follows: TGCAGTGCTAGTCCACAGCGGGAGGCCCTTTATACGCAGTATTTT. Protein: CSASPQREALYTQYF.

For the CDR3, the DNA is TGTGCCAGCAAACAGGGGGGTACGGCTGAAGCTTTCTTT. Amino acid sequence: CASKQGGTAEAFF. The chain carries TRBV6-5 and TRBJ1-1; 8 nucleotides align to TRBD1. This CDR3 has 13 amino acids. Germline V gene data show CDR1 as MNHEY and CDR2 as SVGAGI. The ends lost 7 bases at V and 6 bases at J; junction bases unmatched: 7.

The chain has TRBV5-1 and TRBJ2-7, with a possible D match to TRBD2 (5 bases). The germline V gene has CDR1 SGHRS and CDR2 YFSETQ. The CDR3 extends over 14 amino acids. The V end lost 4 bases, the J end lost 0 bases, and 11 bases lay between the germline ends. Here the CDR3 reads CASSPAGSSYEQYF. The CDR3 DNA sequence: TGCGCCAGCAGCCCGGCGGGCAGCTCCTACGAGCAGTACTTC.

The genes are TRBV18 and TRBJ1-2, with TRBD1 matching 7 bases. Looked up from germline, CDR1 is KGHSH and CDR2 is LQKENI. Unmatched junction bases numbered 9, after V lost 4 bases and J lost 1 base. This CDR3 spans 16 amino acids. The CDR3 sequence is CASSRSTGKGNYGYTF. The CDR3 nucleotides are TGTGCCAGCTCACGCTCGACAGGGAAAGGTAACTATGGCTACACCTTC. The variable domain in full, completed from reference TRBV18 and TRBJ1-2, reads NAGVMQNPRHLVRRRGQEARLRCSPMKGHSHVYWYRQLPEEGLKFMVYLQKENIIDESGMPKERFSAEFPKEGPSILRIQQVVRGDSAAYFCASSRSTGKGNYGYTFGSGTRLTVV.

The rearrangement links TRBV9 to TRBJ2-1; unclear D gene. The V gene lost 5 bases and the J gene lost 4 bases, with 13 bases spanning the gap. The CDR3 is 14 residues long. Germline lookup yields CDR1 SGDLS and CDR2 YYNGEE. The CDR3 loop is CASSRSYGYNEQFF. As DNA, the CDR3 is TGTGCCAGCAGTCGCTCCTACGGGTACAATGAGCAGTTCTTC.

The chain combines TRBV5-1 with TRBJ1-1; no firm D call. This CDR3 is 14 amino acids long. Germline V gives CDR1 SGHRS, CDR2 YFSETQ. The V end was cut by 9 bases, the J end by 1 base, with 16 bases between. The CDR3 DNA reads TGCGCCACCTCCCGTGGCCCCCCGAACACTGAAGCTTTCTTT. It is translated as CATSRGPPNTEAFF.

This chain's CDR3 is CASSQGGSGTNEQFF. The DNA for the CDR3 is TGTGCCAGCAGCCAAGGGGGTAGCGGGACCAATGAGCAGTTCTTC. This rearrangement joins TRBV3-1 (or the pseudogene TRBV3-2) to TRBJ2-1; TRBD2 matches 8 bases. V dropped 1 base and J dropped 6; count of bases not matched to a gene: 5. In germline, CDR1 is LGHDT, CDR2 YNNKEL (reference sequence). The CDR3 extends over 15 amino acids.

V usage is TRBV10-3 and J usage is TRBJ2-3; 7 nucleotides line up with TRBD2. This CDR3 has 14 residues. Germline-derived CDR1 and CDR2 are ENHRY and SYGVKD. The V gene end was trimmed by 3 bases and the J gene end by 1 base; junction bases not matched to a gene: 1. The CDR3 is CAISDREGTDTQYF. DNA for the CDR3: TGTGCCATCAGTGATCGGGAGGGCACAGATACGCAGTATTTT.

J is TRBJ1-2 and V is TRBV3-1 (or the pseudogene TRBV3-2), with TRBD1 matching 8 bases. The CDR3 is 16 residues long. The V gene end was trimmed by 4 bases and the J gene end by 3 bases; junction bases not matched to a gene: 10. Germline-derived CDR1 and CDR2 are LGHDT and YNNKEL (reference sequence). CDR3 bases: TGTGCCAGCAGCCCCCTCTTTGGACAGGGTGACTATGGCTACACCTTC. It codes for CASSPLFGQGDYGYTF.

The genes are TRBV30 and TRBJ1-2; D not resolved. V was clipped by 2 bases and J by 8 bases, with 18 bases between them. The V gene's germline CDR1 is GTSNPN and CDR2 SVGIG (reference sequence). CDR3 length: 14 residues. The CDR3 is CAWSLNSGSGGYTF. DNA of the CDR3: TGTGCCTGGAGTCTCAACAGTGGAAGCGGCGGCTACACCTTC.